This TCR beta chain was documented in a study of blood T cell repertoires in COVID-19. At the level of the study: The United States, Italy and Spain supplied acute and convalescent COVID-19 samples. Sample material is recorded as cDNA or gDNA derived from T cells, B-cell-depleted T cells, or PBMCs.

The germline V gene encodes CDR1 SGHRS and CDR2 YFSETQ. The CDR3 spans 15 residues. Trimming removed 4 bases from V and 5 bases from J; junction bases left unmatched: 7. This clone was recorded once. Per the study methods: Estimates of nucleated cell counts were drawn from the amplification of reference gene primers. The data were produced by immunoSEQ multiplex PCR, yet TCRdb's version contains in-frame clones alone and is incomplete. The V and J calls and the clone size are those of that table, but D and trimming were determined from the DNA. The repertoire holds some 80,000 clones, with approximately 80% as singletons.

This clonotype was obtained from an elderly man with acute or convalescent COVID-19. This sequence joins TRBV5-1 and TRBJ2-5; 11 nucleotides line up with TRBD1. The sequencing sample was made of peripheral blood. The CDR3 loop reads CASSPGTGGQETQYF. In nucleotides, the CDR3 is TGCGCCAGCAGCCCCGGGACAGGGGGGCAGGAGACCCAGTACTTC.